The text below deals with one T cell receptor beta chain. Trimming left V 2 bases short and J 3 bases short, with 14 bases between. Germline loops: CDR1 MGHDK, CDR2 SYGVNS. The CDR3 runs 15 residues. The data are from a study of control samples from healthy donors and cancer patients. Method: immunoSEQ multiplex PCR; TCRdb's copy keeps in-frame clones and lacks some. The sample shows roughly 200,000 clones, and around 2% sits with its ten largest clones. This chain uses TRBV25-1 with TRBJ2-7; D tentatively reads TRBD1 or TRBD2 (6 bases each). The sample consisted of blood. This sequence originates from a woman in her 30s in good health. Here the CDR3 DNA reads TGTGCCAGCAGTGAAAGGGGGACTGGGCTCTACGAGCAGTACTTC. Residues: CASSERGTGLYEQYF.